This T cell receptor beta chain was obtained from a study of cytomegalovirus exposure and HLA in healthy donors. Study results and limitations: Being indistinguishable, some V segments were excluded, TRBV6-2 and TRBV6-3 among them.

Looked up from germline, CDR1 is MDHEN and CDR2 is SYDVKM. V lost 10 bases to trimming and J lost 6 bases, with 16 bases between them. The CDR3 loop spans 12 amino acids. The primer mix had 60 Vbeta and 13 Jbeta primers. TCRdb keeps only in-frame clones here, not all; method: immunoSEQ multiplex PCR. The profile covers fewer than 140,000 clones, with about 64% appearing a single time and 2.5% to 3.5% taken by the ten largest. Comment on this clone: What it recognizes is unknown.

The V and J genes are TRBV28 and TRBJ2-7, with no clear D. The sample comprised PBMCs. The receptor comes from a female donor in good health and CMV-seronegative. The CDR3 DNA reads as TGTGCCACCCAACCCCCCGGGTTCGAGCAGTACTTC. It yields the protein CATQPPGFEQYF.